The 23 T cell receptor beta chains presented below share a single source sample, sequenced in a study of molecular identifiers for immune sequencing clone quantification. TCRdb reanalysed the PCR reads using MiXCR and keeps one entry per CDR3 protein. Among about 320,000 distinct CDR3 sequences listed, 20% to 25% were seen once. Material: naive CD8+ T cells from blood, with Jurkat cell RNA spiked in. The subset: FACS-sorted CD8+CD4-CCR7+CD45RA+ naive T cells. These receptors all stem from a human donor in good health. Some libraries in this study had Jurkat cell RNA spiked in.

This clonotype was seen many times. The J gene is TRBJ2-7, the V gene TRBV5-4; 7 positions match TRBD2. The J segment lost 1 base and the V segment lost 0 bases, leaving 4 bases of the junction unmatched. CDR3 size: 15 residues. The germline gives CDR1 SGHNT, CDR2 YYREEE (reference sequence). For the CDR3, the DNA is TGTGCCAGCAGCTTGGCCTTCGGGGGGTCCTACGAGCAGTACTTC. Residues: CASSLAFGGSYEQYF.

This clonotype was observed a single time. Given a much more abundant clone one base away, this may be a read error. The chain has TRBV4-1 and TRBJ2-2, with D hard to call. The V gene's germline CDR1 is MGHRA and CDR2 YSYEKL. The CDR3 consists of 14 residues. In DNA form, the CDR3 reads TGCTCCAGCAGCCAAGAAAAGGATGGCGGGGAGCTGTTTTTT. Encoded protein: CSSSQEKDGGELFF.

The chain carries TRBV3-1 and TRBJ1-5; D perhaps matches TRBD1 (5 bases). The germline V and J ends were trimmed by 0 bases and 5 bases, with 14 bases remaining between them. The CDR3 covers 16 residues. In germline, CDR1 is LGHDT, CDR2 YNNKEL (reference sequence). CDR3 sequence: CASSQDPPGSDQPQHF. CDR3 bases: TGTGCCAGCAGCCAAGACCCCCCAGGGAGCGATCAGCCCCAGCATTTT.

This clonotype was seen at least ten times. This chain links TRBV20-1 with TRBJ2-7, with TRBD1 identical over 7 bases. The CDR3 has 16 residues. Germline V gene data show CDR1 as DFQATT and CDR2 as SNEGSKA (reference sequence). V was pared by 0 bases and J by 0 bases, with 8 bases of the junction left unmatched. The CDR3 here is CSARDRSRGSSYEQYF. The CDR3 bases are TGCAGTGCTAGAGACCGATCCAGGGGGAGCTCCTACGAGCAGTACTTC.

V is TRBV27 and J is TRBJ1-6; D gene ambiguous. V was cut by 7 bases and J by 0 bases, with 10 bases left in between. Germline V gives CDR1 MNHEY, CDR2 SMNVEV (reference sequence). CDR3 length: 15 amino acids. CDR3 DNA sequence: TGTGCCAGCAAGCTCTGGGTCTCCTATAATTCACCCCTCCACTTT. Translated, it gives CASKLWVSYNSPLHF.

In its sample, this clonotype was seen many times. J is TRBJ1-2 and V is TRBV7-6; D not certain. Germline V gene sequence: CDR1 SGHVS, CDR2 FNYEAQ. V lost 5 bases and J 1 base, leaving 11 bases between the germline ends. The CDR3 runs to 14 residues. The CDR3 sequence: CASSGQANNYGYTF. Written as DNA, the CDR3 is TGTGCCAGCAGCGGCCAGGCCAATAACTATGGCTACACCTTC.

There are a few counts of this clonotype. This chain links TRBV3-1 with TRBJ1-2; tentative D call: TRBD1 (6 bases). V was shortened by 0 bases and J by 5 bases, with 13 bases between the two germline ends. Germline V gives CDR1 LGHDT, CDR2 YNNKEL (reference sequence). CDR3 length equals 15 residues. CDR3 DNA: TGTGCCAGCAGCCAAGACAGGGGACGCGGTTATGGCTACACCTTC. Amino acids: CASSQDRGRGYGYTF.

This clonotype was counted at least ten times. The rearrangement uses TRBV9 and TRBJ2-3; 11 nucleotides align to TRBD1. Trimming removed 0 bases from V and 4 bases from J; junction bases left unmatched: 4. The CDR3 has 16 amino acids. CDR1 and CDR2 (germline): SGDLS, YYNGEE. The CDR3 DNA follows: TGTGCCAGCAGCGTAGGCGGGACAGGGGGGCCAGATACGCAGTATTTT. Its protein product is CASSVGGTGGPDTQYF.

This clonotype was picked up many times. The chain recombines TRBV5-1 with TRBJ1-5; no reliable D call. This CDR3 is built from 13 residues. Germline CDR1 reads SGHRS; CDR2 reads YFSETQ. The V and J ends lost 2 bases and 7 bases respectively, with 10 bases between them. The CDR3 DNA is TGCGCCAGCAGCTTTGACGAAGGGCAGCCCCAGCATTTT. Protein sequence: CASSFDEGQPQHF.

This clonotype was counted ten times or more. The chain joins TRBV18 to TRBJ2-3; D is unclear. Germline V gene lookup returns CDR1 KGHSH and CDR2 LQKENI. The CDR3 runs 13 residues. V was clipped by 8 bases and J by 5 bases, with 14 bases between them. The CDR3 reads CASANERLDTQYF. CDR3 coding DNA: TGTGCCAGCGCAAACGAGAGGTTAGATACGCAGTATTTT.

The rearrangement uses TRBV30 and TRBJ1-1; no definite D call. This CDR3 is built from 12 residues. V lost 4 bases and J lost 1, with 7 bases in between. Germline loops: CDR1 GTSNPN, CDR2 SVGIG (reference sequence). CDR3 sequence reads: CAWTWGNTEAFF. Written as DNA, the CDR3 is TGTGCCTGGACCTGGGGGAACACTGAAGCTTTCTTT.

About this clonotype itself: Possible read error: a much larger clone is one base away. The V and J genes are TRBV7-9 and TRBJ2-7; 7 nucleotides line up with TRBD2. Germline V CDR1 and CDR2: SEHNR, FQNEAQ (reference sequence). The V segment lost 5 bases and the J segment 5 bases; nucleotides outside the gene matches: 9. This CDR3 has 14 residues. The CDR3 here is CASSLVVAGDEQYF. Here the CDR3 DNA reads TGTGCCAGCAGCCTCGTAGTGGCGGGGGACGAGCAGTACTTC.

This clonotype was seen ten or more times. The chain is built from TRBV4-3 and TRBJ1-3; D gene unclear. Germline V gene data show CDR1 as LGHNA and CDR2 as YSLEER. The CDR3 is 16 amino acids. Trimming left V 0 bases short and J 1 base short, with 10 bases between. CDR3: CASSQDFGFSGNTIYF. Here the CDR3 DNA reads TGCGCCAGCAGCCAAGATTTCGGATTTTCTGGAAACACCATATATTTT.

This clonotype was seen at least ten times. The chain couples TRBV7-9 to TRBJ1-2; D possibly corresponds to TRBD1 (5 bases). Trimming cost V 2 bases and J 10 bases, with 8 bases left between them. Per germline, CDR1 SEHNR and CDR2 FQNEAQ (reference sequence). The CDR3 is 11 residues long. The CDR3 protein is CASSLRGDYTF. The CDR3, as DNA: TGTGCCAGCAGCTTACGGGGGGACTACACCTTC.

This clonotype was picked up many times. This chain joins TRBV30 and TRBJ2-3, with D unresolved. In germline, CDR1 is GTSNPN, CDR2 SVGIG (reference sequence). The ends were cut back, 2 bases at V and 6 bases at J, with 15 bases in the middle. The CDR3 spans 14 residues. The CDR3 loop reads CAWSFGDAYDTQYF. CDR3 in DNA: TGTGCCTGGAGTTTTGGGGATGCGTACGATACGCAGTATTTT.

Remarks on this clonotype: This could be a read error, since a much larger clone is one nucleotide away. The chain links TRBV10-3 to TRBJ2-3, with TRBD2 identical over 8 bases. The CDR3 has 15 amino acids. With 1 base clipped from V and 5 bases from J, the junction kept 5 bases outside the gene matches. Germline CDR1 reads ENHRY; CDR2 reads SYGVKD. For the CDR3, the DNA is TGTGCCATCAGTGAGTTTAGCGGGACGATAGATACGCAGTATTTT. It specifies CAISEFSGTIDTQYF.

This clonotype appeared many times. The chain carries TRBV13 and TRBJ2-1; no clear D. Trimming cost V 0 bases and J 14 bases, with 11 bases left between them. This CDR3 is built from 12 residues. Germline values: CDR1 PRHDT, CDR2 FYEKMQ (reference sequence). Written as DNA, the CDR3 is TGTGCCAGCAGCTTAGGCGACCCTCCTGAGTTCTTC. This gives the protein CASSLGDPPEFF.

This clonotype was seen many times. The gene calls are TRBV7-6 and TRBJ2-5, with 10 bases fitting TRBD2. The CDR3 sequence is 16 residues long. The junction had 6 bases not matched to a gene; V was cut back by 1 base and J by 4 bases. CDR1 and CDR2 (germline): SGHVS, FNYEAQ. CDR3 in DNA: TGTGCCAGCAGCTTAGGGGCTAGCGGGGGACCAGAGACCCAGTACTTC. Translated, it gives CASSLGASGGPETQYF.

Remarks on this clonotype: A much larger clone differs from this one at a single base, so this may be a read error. The J gene is TRBJ2-7, the V gene TRBV13; D may be TRBD2 (5 bases). This CDR3 comprises 16 residues. Deletions cut 1 base from V and 7 bases from J, with 20 bases between. The germline V gene encodes CDR1 PRHDT and CDR2 FYEKMQ (reference sequence). The CDR3: CASSLVGVQEAREQYF. CDR3 nucleotides: TGTGCCAGCAGCTTAGTAGGAGTCCAGGAGGCACGGGAGCAGTACTTC. Supplemented by reference TRBV13 and TRBJ2-7, the full variable domain reads AAGVIQSPRHLIKEKRETATLKCYPIPRHDTVYWYQQGPGQDPQFLISFYEKMQSDKGSIPDRFSAQQFSDYHSELNMSSLELGDSALYFCASSLVGVQEAREQYFGPGTRLTVT.

V usage is TRBV6-5 and J usage is TRBJ1-5; no clear D. This CDR3 has 13 residues. Germline CDR1 and CDR2: MNHEY and SVGAGI. With 6 bases removed from V and 6 bases from J, the gap between germline ends came to 12 bases. DNA for the CDR3: TGTGCCAGCAGCCTAGCGGGAATTCAGCCCCAGCATTTT. This codes for CASSLAGIQPQHF.

The chain links TRBV18 to TRBJ2-1, with D hard to call. CDR3 length: 13 residues. The germline V gene encodes CDR1 KGHSH and CDR2 LQKENI. Trimming removed 2 bases from V and 10 bases from J, with 12 bases in between. CDR3 residues: CASSPFGSEEQFF. CDR3 DNA sequence: TGTGCCAGCTCACCATTCGGGTCCGAAGAGCAGTTCTTC.

At least ten counts were recorded for this clonotype. The V and J genes are TRBV4-1 and TRBJ2-1, with TRBD2 as a possible D gene (6 bases). CDR3 length: 14 residues. V was shortened by 1 base and J by 8 bases, with 12 bases between the two germline ends. Germline V gene data show CDR1 as MGHRA and CDR2 as YSYEKL. The CDR3 reads CASSQVTGSDEQFF. The CDR3 DNA sequence: TGCGCCAGCAGCCAAGTAACCGGGAGCGATGAGCAGTTCTTC.

On this clonotype itself: Sequence at one end of the junction differs from germline and may be a read error. The genes are TRBV27 and TRBJ2-2; 7 nucleotides agree with TRBD2. Germline-derived CDR1 and CDR2 are MNHEY and SMNVEV (reference sequence). CDR3 size: 12 residues. DNA for the CDR3: TGTGCCAGCAGTTGGGTCAGCGGGGAGCTGTCTTTT. The encoded protein is CASSWVSGELSF.